The 32 T cell receptor beta chains given below trace back to one sample, sequenced in a study of blood T cell repertoires in COVID-19. Clones were sequenced by immunoSEQ multiplex PCR, and TCRdb holds only the in-frame ones, with some missing. The repertoire has under 250,000 clones, approximately 81% of them found once; the top ten carry 4% to 6%. Sequencing was performed on peripheral blood. Receptor source: a woman aged 60-75 years who had recovered from COVID-19.

The V and J genes are TRBV13 and TRBJ2-5, with a weak D call TRBD2 (6 bases). The germline V gene encodes CDR1 PRHDT and CDR2 FYEKMQ (reference sequence). Trimming stripped 1 base from V and 2 bases from J, with 17 bases between. CDR3 length equals 17 residues. DNA of the CDR3: TGTGCCAGCAGCTTAGTGGGTGGTGCGGGACGACAAGAGACCCAGTACTTC. Translation: CASSLVGGAGRQETQYF.

This chain joins TRBV2 and TRBJ2-1; TRBD2 matches 7 bases. The V gene's germline CDR1 is SNHLY and CDR2 FYNNEI. V trimming: 7 bases; J trimming: 7 bases; junction bases outside the gene matches: 10. The CDR3 extends over 14 amino acids. As DNA, the CDR3 is TGTGCCAGCACTACCACCCGGGGAGGGAATGAGCAGTTCTTC. The encoded protein is CASTTTRGGNEQFF.

V gene TRBV15 combines with J gene TRBJ1-4, with TRBD1 identical over 9 bases. The ends lost 3 bases at V and 8 bases at J; junction bases unmatched: 7. Germline values: CDR1 LNHNV, CDR2 YYDKDF (reference sequence). The CDR3 has 15 amino acids. The CDR3 sequence is CATSRGQGAVEKLFF. The CDR3 DNA reads TGTGCCACCAGCAGGGGACAGGGAGCCGTCGAAAAACTGTTTTTT. Together with reference TRBV15 and TRBJ1-4, the CDR3 gives the full variable domain: DAMVIQNPRYQVTQFGKPVTLSCSQTLNHNVMYWYQQKSSQAPKLLFHYYDKDFNNEADTPDNFQSRRPNTSFCFLDIRSPGLGDTAMYLCATSRGQGAVEKLFFGSGTQLSVL.

The chain recombines TRBV6-6 with TRBJ2-7; D may be TRBD2 (6 bases). The CDR3 is 16 residues long. V was clipped by 5 bases and J by 3 bases, with 20 bases between them. The germline gives CDR1 MNHNY, CDR2 SVGAGI (reference sequence). CDR3 amino acids: CASSAFGAGYSYEQYF. CDR3 nucleotide sequence: TGTGCCAGCAGTGCCTTCGGGGCGGGGTATAGCTACGAGCAGTACTTC.

This chain connects TRBV3-1 (or the pseudogene TRBV3-2) to TRBJ2-5; D is possibly TRBD1 (5 bases). The germline CDR1 and CDR2 sequences are LGHDT and YNNKEL (reference sequence). The V end was cut by 4 bases, the J end by 4 bases, with 10 bases between. The CDR3 spans 13 residues. This CDR3 reads CASSRGNGETQYF. The CDR3 coding sequence is TGTGCCAGCAGCCGGGGCAATGGAGAGACCCAGTACTTC.

The chain uses TRBV5-1 and TRBJ1-1, with D uncertain. CDR1 and CDR2 (germline): SGHRS, YFSETQ. The CDR3 covers 15 residues. V was clipped by 4 bases and J by 1 base, with 14 bases between them. CDR3 nucleotides: TGCGCCAGCAGCCCGGAGGTGCCGGGGAACACTGAAGCTTTCTTT. Translated, it gives CASSPEVPGNTEAFF.

The rearrangement links TRBV7-9 to TRBJ1-2; weak D call: TRBD1 (6 bases). Germline CDR1 SEHNR, CDR2 FQNEAQ (reference sequence). V lost 5 bases to trimming and J lost 6 bases, with 28 bases between them. The CDR3 totals 18 residues. The chain's CDR3 is CASSPDGGLTERPNGYTF. The DNA of the CDR3 is TGTGCCAGCAGCCCCGACGGGGGGCTTACGGAAAGACCTAATGGCTACACCTTC.

A few counts support this clone. The chain joins TRBV2 to TRBJ1-4; possibly TRBD1 for D (6 bases). Trimming removed 6 bases at V and 8 bases at J, with 19 bases between. This CDR3 contains 15 residues. Germline CDR1 and CDR2: SNHLY and FYNNEI. CDR3 in amino acids: CASRSGTTVREKLFF. The CDR3 region has the DNA TGTGCCAGCAGATCCGGGACAACAGTTCGGGAAAAACTGTTTTTT.

This clone has just one count. This rearrangement joins TRBV10-3 to TRBJ2-3; the match to TRBD2 covers 11 bases. V lost 11 bases, J lost 0 bases, and 1 base stayed unmatched. The CDR3 sequence is 13 residues long. The germline V gene has CDR1 ENHRY and CDR2 SYGVKD. CDR3 coding DNA: TGTGCCGCTAGCGGGGGGAGCACAGATACGCAGTATTTT. This codes for CAASGGSTDTQYF.

The rearrangement uses TRBV7-3 and TRBJ2-3; D is possibly TRBD1 (6 bases). Per the germline V gene, CDR1 is SGHTA and CDR2 is FQGTGA. The CDR3 runs 14 residues. The V end was cut by 2 bases, the J end by 4 bases, with 10 bases between. CDR3 residues: CASSLGGPPDTQYF. The CDR3 region has the DNA TGTGCCAGCAGCTTAGGGGGCCCCCCAGATACGCAGTATTTT.

The CDR3 loop is CSAATGGSGYTF. The DNA of the CDR3 is TGCAGCGCCGCGACAGGGGGCAGTGGCTACACCTTC. V gene TRBV29-1 combines with J gene TRBJ1-2, with 10 bases matching TRBD1. This CDR3 spans 12 amino acids. Germline loops: CDR1 SQVTM, CDR2 ANQGSEA. Germline trimming cut 7 bases from V and 7 bases from J; bases unmatched to any gene: 6.

The gene calls are TRBV7-9 and TRBJ1-2; weak D call: TRBD1 (6 bases). The V end lost 5 bases, the J end lost 2 bases, and 15 bases lay between the germline ends. Per the germline V gene, CDR1 is SEHNR and CDR2 is FQNEAQ (reference sequence). The CDR3 is 15 residues long. CDR3 nucleotides: TGTGCCAGCAGCCAACCGGAACAGGGCAACTATGGCTACACCTTC. This gives the protein CASSQPEQGNYGYTF.

This sequence joins TRBV7-9 and TRBJ2-3, with D possibly matching TRBD2 (6 bases). The CDR3 has 16 amino acids. Trimming removed 4 bases at V and 2 bases at J, with 16 bases between. The germline V gene has CDR1 SEHNR and CDR2 FQNEAQ (reference sequence). DNA of the CDR3: TGTGCCAGCAGCTCCGGAGGGACTTTACTCACAGATACGCAGTATTTT. This encodes CASSSGGTLLTDTQYF.

CDR3: CASSPSRTGYNYGYTF. The CDR3 region has the DNA TGTGCCAGCTCACCCAGCCGGACAGGGTACAACTATGGCTACACCTTC. The chain is built from TRBV18 and TRBJ1-2; 8 nucleotides line up with TRBD1. J was trimmed by 2 bases and V by 3 bases; bases with no gene match: 8. This CDR3 is built from 16 residues. Germline-derived CDR1 and CDR2 are KGHSH and LQKENI.

J is TRBJ2-7 and V is TRBV4-1; 10 bases line up with TRBD2. Per germline, CDR1 MGHRA and CDR2 YSYEKL. The CDR3 totals 15 residues. The ends lost 4 bases at V and 0 bases at J; junction bases unmatched: 3. CDR3 loop: CASSLTSGVSYEQYF. The DNA for the CDR3 is TGCGCCAGCAGCCTCACTAGCGGGGTCTCCTACGAGCAGTACTTC.

The chain uses TRBV4-1 and TRBJ2-2; possibly TRBD1 for D (8 bases). Germline-derived CDR1 and CDR2 are MGHRA and YSYEKL. The CDR3 is made up of 16 amino acids. The ends were cut back, 3 bases at V and 4 bases at J, with 15 bases in the middle. Here the CDR3 reads CASSQSTGGVTGELFF. Written as DNA, the CDR3 is TGCGCCAGCAGCCAGTCCACAGGGGGGGTCACCGGGGAGCTGTTTTTT.

The chain couples TRBV5-6 to TRBJ2-5; 10 bases match TRBD2. Germline lookup yields CDR1 SGHDT and CDR2 YYEEEE. This CDR3 is 16 amino acids long. J was trimmed by 3 bases and V by 4 bases; bases with no gene match: 9. This CDR3 is CASSDLAGGAEETQYF. The DNA of the CDR3 is TGTGCCAGCAGCGATTTAGCGGGGGGCGCGGAAGAGACCCAGTACTTC.

The V gene is TRBV21-1, the J gene TRBJ2-2; the D segment call TRBD2 is taken from the table without a DNA check. TRBV21-1 is termed a pseudogene. CDR3 length equals 13 residues. Written as DNA, the CDR3 is TGTGCCAGCAGCAAACGGGGAACCGGGGAGCTGTTTTTT. This translates into CASSKRGTGELFF.

J is TRBJ1-4 and V is TRBV29-1, with a tentative D call TRBD1 (5 bases). The CDR3 totals 14 residues. V was clipped by 6 bases and J by 3 bases, with 14 bases between them. CDR1 and CDR2 from the germline V gene are SQVTM and ANQGSEA. In DNA form, the CDR3 reads TGCAGCGTGGGACTCCGGCTGCCTAATGAAAAACTGTTTTTT. It codes for CSVGLRLPNEKLFF.

The chain couples TRBV4-1 to TRBJ2-1; TRBD2 matches at 10 bases. Germline V gene sequence: CDR1 MGHRA, CDR2 YSYEKL. The ends lost 2 bases at V and 2 bases at J; junction bases unmatched: 3. The CDR3 totals 16 residues. The CDR3 DNA reads TGCGCCAGCAGCCAACCAACTAGCGGGACCTACAATGAGCAGTTCTTC. Translating it yields CASSQPTSGTYNEQFF.

This chain uses TRBV27 with TRBJ2-5, with unresolved D. Trimming stripped 5 bases from V and 1 base from J, with 5 bases between. Germline CDR1 reads MNHEY; CDR2 reads SMNVEV (reference sequence). The CDR3 contains 12 residues. The CDR3 nucleotides are TGTGCCAGCAGTGCCGGCCAAGAGACCCAGTACTTC. It encodes CASSAGQETQYF.

The chain employs TRBV30 and TRBJ1-1; TRBD1 might be the D (6 bases). Germline V lookup: CDR1 GTSNPN, CDR2 SVGIG (reference sequence). The CDR3 is 14 residues long. Trimming left V 1 base short and J 4 bases short, with 13 bases between. CDR3 DNA sequence: TGTGCCTGGAGTGCGGAGCAGGGGAGCACTGAAGCTTTCTTT. Residues: CAWSAEQGSTEAFF.

There are many counts of this clone. The chain has TRBV4-1 and TRBJ1-4, with D perhaps TRBD1 (5 bases). The germline V gene encodes CDR1 MGHRA and CDR2 YSYEKL. Trimming cost V 4 bases and J 6 bases, with 12 bases left between them. This CDR3 region has 14 residues. Written as DNA, the CDR3 is TGCGCCAGCAGCCGAGGCAGGGCGGATGAAAAACTGTTTTTT. This encodes CASSRGRADEKLFF.

The V call is TRBV7-2, the J call TRBJ2-5; 10 bases are shared with TRBD2. This CDR3 spans 14 amino acids. Germline CDR1 SGHTA, CDR2 FQGNSA. The V gene end was trimmed by 5 bases and the J gene end by 7 bases; junction bases not matched to a gene: 7. The CDR3 is CASSPPSGGGTQYF. In nucleotides, the CDR3 is TGTGCCAGCAGCCCGCCTAGCGGGGGTGGGACCCAGTACTTC. Together with reference TRBV7-2 and TRBJ2-5, the CDR3 gives the full variable domain: GAGVSQSPSNKVTEKGKDVELRCDPISGHTALYWYRQSLGQGLEFLIYFQGNSAPDKSGLPSDRFSAERTGGSVSTLTIQRTQQEDSAVYLCASSPPSGGGTQYFGPGTRLLVL.

This clone showed up just once. V is TRBV7-2 and J is TRBJ2-5; no reliable D call. The CDR3 length is 13 residues. V gave up 7 bases and J gave up 5 bases, with 14 bases separating them. CDR1 and CDR2 (germline): SGHTA, FQGNSA. This chain's CDR3 is CASTMGHMETQYF. The CDR3 DNA reads as TGTGCCAGCACCATGGGCCACATGGAGACCCAGTACTTC. The full variable domain, rest sourced from reference TRBV7-2 and TRBJ2-5, is GAGVSQSPSNKVTEKGKDVELRCDPISGHTALYWYRQSLGQGLEFLIYFQGNSAPDKSGLPSDRFSAERTGGSVSTLTIQRTQQEDSAVYLCASTMGHMETQYFGPGTRLLVL.

J is TRBJ2-4 and V is TRBV20-1, with D perhaps matching TRBD2 (5 bases). Per the germline V gene, CDR1 is DFQATT and CDR2 is SNEGSKA (reference sequence). The CDR3 is made up of 13 amino acids. V gave up 3 bases and J gave up 7 bases, with 13 bases separating them. The CDR3 DNA reads as TGCAGTGCTAGTAGAGGTGGGGAGAACATTCAGTACTTC. Encoded protein: CSASRGGENIQYF.

This clone was seen only once. The rearrangement links TRBV10-3 to TRBJ2-7; TRBD2 matches 9 bases. CDR1 is ENHRY and CDR2 is SYGVKD in the germline V gene. This CDR3 contains 14 residues. The ends lost 5 bases at V and 2 bases at J; junction bases unmatched: 4. CDR3 sequence (DNA): TGTGCCATCAGTAACTTAGCGGGGGCCTACGAGCAGTACTTC. Translated: CAISNLAGAYEQYF.

The chain joins TRBV18 to TRBJ2-1; 8 bases map to TRBD1. V lost 6 bases, J lost 6 bases, and 4 bases stayed unmatched. CDR1 is KGHSH, CDR2 LQKENI, per germline. This CDR3 has 13 amino acids. The CDR3 DNA is TGTGCCAGCTCGTCCGGGACAGGCAATGAGCAGTTCTTC. Its translation is CASSSGTGNEQFF.

This clone was observed many times. The J gene is TRBJ2-5, the V gene TRBV14; D possibly corresponds to TRBD2 (6 bases). The CDR3 is 15 residues long. The germline CDR1 and CDR2 sequences are SGHDN and FVKESK. Trimming removed 0 bases at V and 3 bases at J, with 11 bases between. In DNA, the CDR3 is TGTGCCAGCAGCCAAGATAGATGGGGGGAAGAGACCCAGTACTTC. It codes for CASSQDRWGEETQYF.

The J gene is TRBJ2-7, the V gene TRBV6-1; D unresolved. CDR1 MNHNS and CDR2 SASEGT come from the germline V gene. Trimming stripped 3 bases from V and 10 bases from J, with 10 bases between. The CDR3 runs 11 residues. The CDR3 is CASSDVQIQYF. In DNA form, the CDR3 reads TGTGCCAGCAGTGACGTACAAATCCAGTACTTC.

The chain uses TRBV11-1 and TRBJ2-5; D call uncertain. This CDR3 has 14 amino acids. Trimming removed 8 bases at V and 4 bases at J, with 17 bases between. In germline, CDR1 is SGHAT, CDR2 FQDESV (reference sequence). DNA for the CDR3: TGTGCCAGCGGGTCTCCCGGGTCCGCAGAGACCCAGTACTTC. Encoded protein: CASGSPGSAETQYF.

This clone has only one observation. The CDR3: CASSPPDSYNSPLHF. The CDR3 nucleotides are TGTGCCAGCAGCCCCCCGGACAGCTATAATTCACCCCTCCACTTT. The chain recombines TRBV5-5 with TRBJ1-6; perhaps TRBD1 as D (6 bases). V shed 4 bases and J shed 3 bases, with 11 bases lying between them. The CDR3 sequence is 15 residues long. CDR1 SGHKS and CDR2 YYEKEE come from the germline V gene (reference sequence).